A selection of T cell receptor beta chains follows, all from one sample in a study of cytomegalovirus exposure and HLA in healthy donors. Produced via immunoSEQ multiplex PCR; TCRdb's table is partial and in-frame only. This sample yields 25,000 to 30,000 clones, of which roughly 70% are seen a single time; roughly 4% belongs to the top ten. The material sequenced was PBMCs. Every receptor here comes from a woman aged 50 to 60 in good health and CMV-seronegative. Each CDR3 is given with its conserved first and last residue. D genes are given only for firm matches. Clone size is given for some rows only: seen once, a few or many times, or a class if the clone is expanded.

CDR3 protein: CASNPYGGSQLFF
CDR3 DNA: TGTGCCAGCAACCCCTATGGGGGGTCCCAACTGTTTTTT
clone size: .
CDR3 length: 13
J gene: TRBJ1-4
V gene: TRBV28
D gene: .

CDR3 protein: CASSRTGGTEAFF
CDR3 DNA: TGTGCCAGCAGCCGCACAGGGGGCACTGAAGCTTTCTTT
clone size: few
CDR3 length: 13
J gene: TRBJ1-1
V gene: TRBV6-5
D gene: TRBD1

CDR3 protein: CASSQARNQPQHF
CDR3 DNA: TGTGCCAGCAGCCAAGCTCGCAATCAGCCCCAGCATTTT
clone size: .
CDR3 length: 13
J gene: TRBJ1-5
V gene: TRBV14
D gene: .

CDR3 protein: CASSLKEGLNYEQYF
CDR3 DNA: TGTGCCAGCAGCTTAAAGGAGGGATTAAACTACGAGCAGTACTTC
clone size: once
CDR3 length: 15
J gene: TRBJ2-7
V gene: TRBV7-9
D gene: .

CDR3 protein: CASSSSGAPNTEAFF
CDR3 DNA: TGTGCCAGCAGTTCTTCAGGGGCTCCGAACACTGAAGCTTTCTTT
clone size: .
CDR3 length: 15
J gene: TRBJ1-1
V gene: TRBV2
D gene: .

CDR3 protein: CASSLGQVSGNTIYF
CDR3 DNA: TGTGCCAGCAGCCTTGGACAGGTCTCTGGAAACACCATATATTTT
clone size: few
CDR3 length: 15
J gene: TRBJ1-3
V gene: TRBV5-6
D gene: TRBD1

CDR3 protein: CASSKSTGVTTEAFF
CDR3 DNA: TGTGCCAGCAGTAAATCGACAGGGGTGACCACTGAAGCTTTCTTT
clone size: .
CDR3 length: 15
J gene: TRBJ1-1
V gene: TRBV2
D gene: TRBD1

CDR3 protein: CASSTHYEQYF
CDR3 DNA: TGTGCCAGCAGTACTCACTACGAGCAGTACTTC
clone size: once
CDR3 length: 11
J gene: TRBJ2-7
V gene: TRBV6-5
D gene: .

CDR3 protein: CASSPLGHEYREAFF
CDR3 DNA: TGCGCCAGCAGCCCTCTGGGACACGAATACAGGGAAGCTTTCTTT
clone size: .
CDR3 length: 15
J gene: TRBJ1-1
V gene: TRBV5-1
D gene: .

CDR3 protein: CSVEDPGKLFF
CDR3 DNA: TGCAGCGTTGAAGATCCGGGAAAACTGTTTTTT
clone size: .
CDR3 length: 11
J gene: TRBJ1-4
V gene: TRBV29-1
D gene: .

CDR3 protein: CASSLKTGVQPQHF
CDR3 DNA: TGTGCCAGCAGCTTAAAGACAGGGGTGCAGCCCCAGCATTTT
clone size: .
CDR3 length: 14
J gene: TRBJ1-5
V gene: TRBV5-8
D gene: TRBD1

CDR3 protein: CSVVAGNTEAFF
CDR3 DNA: TGCAGCGTTGTGGCAGGGAACACTGAAGCTTTCTTT
clone size: .
CDR3 length: 12
J gene: TRBJ1-1
V gene: TRBV29-1
D gene: .

CDR3 protein: CASSIRAEGGYTF
CDR3 DNA: TGTGCCAGCAGTATCCGGGCGGAGGGTGGCTACACCTTC
clone size: .
CDR3 length: 13
J gene: TRBJ1-2
V gene: TRBV6-1
D gene: .

CDR3 protein: CSAGQRNTEAFF
CDR3 DNA: TGCAGCGCCGGACAGAGGAACACTGAAGCTTTCTTT
clone size: .
CDR3 length: 12
J gene: TRBJ1-1
V gene: TRBV29-1
D gene: .

CDR3 protein: CSVDPGTGEGEQYF
CDR3 DNA: TGCAGCGTTGATCCAGGGACAGGGGAGGGCGAGCAGTACTTC
clone size: .
CDR3 length: 14
J gene: TRBJ2-7
V gene: TRBV29-1
D gene: TRBD1

CDR3 protein: CASSVGVMNTEAFF
CDR3 DNA: TGTGCCAGCAGCGTAGGAGTAATGAACACTGAAGCTTTCTTT
clone size: .
CDR3 length: 14
J gene: TRBJ1-1
V gene: TRBV9
D gene: .

CDR3 protein: CASSALTGTSGYTDTQYF
CDR3 DNA: TGTGCCAGCAGCGCGCTCACCGGGACTAGCGGGTACACAGATACGCAGTATTTT
clone size: .
CDR3 length: 18
J gene: TRBJ2-3
V gene: TRBV9
D gene: TRBD2

CDR3 protein: CASRRGNTEAFF
CDR3 DNA: TGTGCCAGCAGACGAGGGAACACTGAAGCTTTCTTT
clone size: .
CDR3 length: 12
J gene: TRBJ1-1
V gene: TRBV5-6
D gene: .

CDR3 protein: CATASGTRAVNEQFF
CDR3 DNA: TGTGCCACCGCCAGCGGAACTAGAGCGGTCAATGAGCAGTTCTTC
clone size: .
CDR3 length: 15
J gene: TRBJ2-1
V gene: TRBV6-5
D gene: .

CDR3 protein: CSVAATGAEQYF
CDR3 DNA: TGCAGCGTCGCCGCTACAGGGGCCGAGCAGTACTTC
clone size: .
CDR3 length: 12
J gene: TRBJ2-7
V gene: TRBV29-1
D gene: TRBD1

CDR3 protein: CASRSRGSLQPQHF
CDR3 DNA: TGTGCCAGCAGATCTAGGGGGTCCCTCCAGCCCCAGCATTTT
clone size: .
CDR3 length: 14
J gene: TRBJ1-5
V gene: TRBV28
D gene: .

CDR3 protein: CASLTRQGSMNTGELFF
CDR3 DNA: TGTGCCAGCCTCACTAGACAGGGGTCCATGAACACCGGGGAGCTGTTTTTT
clone size: .
CDR3 length: 17
J gene: TRBJ2-2
V gene: TRBV5-6
D gene: TRBD1

CDR3 protein: CASSVAGTQYF
CDR3 DNA: TGTGCCAGCAGTGTGGCTGGGACCCAGTACTTC
clone size: .
CDR3 length: 11
J gene: TRBJ2-5
V gene: TRBV6-5
D gene: .

CDR3 protein: CASSATGDYGYTF
CDR3 DNA: TGCGCCAGCAGCGCCACAGGGGACTATGGCTACACCTTC
clone size: .
CDR3 length: 13
J gene: TRBJ1-2
V gene: TRBV5-1
D gene: TRBD1

CDR3 protein: CSVDVLNYGYTF
CDR3 DNA: TGCAGCGTTGACGTACTAAACTATGGCTACACCTTC
clone size: .
CDR3 length: 12
J gene: TRBJ1-2
V gene: TRBV29-1
D gene: .

CDR3 protein: CASRGRGTDTQYF
CDR3 DNA: TGTGCCAGTAGGGGGAGGGGCACAGATACGCAGTATTTT
clone size: .
CDR3 length: 13
J gene: TRBJ2-3
V gene: TRBV19
D gene: TRBD2

CDR3 protein: CASSPTGKAFF
CDR3 DNA: TGTGCCAGCAGCCCAACAGGGAAAGCTTTCTTT
clone size: .
CDR3 length: 11
J gene: TRBJ1-1
V gene: TRBV13
D gene: .

CDR3 protein: CASIRLGDKNTEAFF
CDR3 DNA: TGTGCCAGCATCCGACTAGGGGATAAGAACACTGAAGCTTTCTTT
clone size: .
CDR3 length: 15
J gene: TRBJ1-1
V gene: TRBV6-5
D gene: .

CDR3 protein: CASSQPGLAGDNEQFF
CDR3 DNA: TGTGCCAGCAGCCAGCCTGGACTAGCGGGAGACAATGAGCAGTTCTTC
clone size: .
CDR3 length: 16
J gene: TRBJ2-1
V gene: TRBV14
D gene: TRBD2

CDR3 protein: CASNPPGTGREAFF
CDR3 DNA: TGTGCCAGCAACCCTCCCGGGACAGGGAGAGAAGCTTTCTTT
clone size: .
CDR3 length: 14
J gene: TRBJ1-1
V gene: TRBV28
D gene: TRBD1

CDR3 protein: CAISTQEGLYGYTF
CDR3 DNA: TGTGCCATCAGTACACAGGAGGGATTATATGGCTACACCTTC
clone size: few
CDR3 length: 14
J gene: TRBJ1-2
V gene: TRBV10-3
D gene: .

CDR3 protein: CASSQAGTGANNEKLFF
CDR3 DNA: TGTGCCAGCAGCCAAGCCGGGACAGGGGCGAATAATGAAAAACTGTTTTTT
clone size: .
CDR3 length: 17
J gene: TRBJ1-4
V gene: TRBV4-2
D gene: TRBD1

CDR3 protein: CASSQGGANTGELFF
CDR3 DNA: TGCGCCAGCAGCCAAGGAGGAGCGAACACCGGGGAGCTGTTTTTT
clone size: .
CDR3 length: 15
J gene: TRBJ2-2
V gene: TRBV4-1
D gene: .